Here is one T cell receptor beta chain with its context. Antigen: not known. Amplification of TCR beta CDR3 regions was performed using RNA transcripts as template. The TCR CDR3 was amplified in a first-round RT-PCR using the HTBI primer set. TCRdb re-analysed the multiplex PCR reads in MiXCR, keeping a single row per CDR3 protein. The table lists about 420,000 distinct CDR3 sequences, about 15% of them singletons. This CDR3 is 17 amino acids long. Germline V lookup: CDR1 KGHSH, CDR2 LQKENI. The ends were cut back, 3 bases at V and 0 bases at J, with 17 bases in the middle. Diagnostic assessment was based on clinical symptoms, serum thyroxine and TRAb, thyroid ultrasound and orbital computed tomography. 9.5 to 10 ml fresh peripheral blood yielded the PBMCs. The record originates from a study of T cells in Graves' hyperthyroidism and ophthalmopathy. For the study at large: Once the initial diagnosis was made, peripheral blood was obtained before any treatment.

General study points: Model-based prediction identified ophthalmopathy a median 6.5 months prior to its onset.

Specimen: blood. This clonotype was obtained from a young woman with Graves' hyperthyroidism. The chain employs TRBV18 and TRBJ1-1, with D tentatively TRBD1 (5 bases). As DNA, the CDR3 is TGTGCCAGCTCACCTACGGGGGGTCTTACCTTGAACACTGAAGCTTTCTTT. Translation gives CASSPTGGLTLNTEAFF.